The present entry profiles one T cell receptor (beta chain) with its context. Antigen specificity is unknown. This PCR relied on a set of 60 Vbeta primers and 13 Jbeta primers. Produced via immunoSEQ multiplex PCR; TCRdb's table is partial and in-frame only. The sample holds around 100,000 clones, 7.6% seen once. CDR1 and CDR2 from the germline V gene are MDHEN and SYDVKM. The V and J ends lost 4 bases and 0 bases respectively, with 10 bases between them. This CDR3 comprises 15 residues. These data are taken from a study of cytomegalovirus exposure and HLA in healthy donors. Study results and limitations: Later on, an analysis tied approximately 17,000 TCR beta sequences to HLA alleles at 0.05 false discovery rate. An assumption of roughly uniform sequencing depth across donors underlay the presence/absence analyses. Analysis was performed later, and it showed HLA-associated TCR beta chains to be more clonally expanded than equally common others. Available immune exposure information was restricted to CMV serostatus only.

The specimen sequenced was PBMCs. This receptor was obtained from a man aged 45-65 years in good health and CMV-seronegative. The chain has TRBV28 and TRBJ1-5; D gene unclear. CDR3 bases: TGTGCCAGCAGTTCTGATGAGAATAGCAATCAGCCCCAGCATTTT. Its translation is CASSSDENSNQPQHF. Looking up the rest from reference TRBV28 and TRBJ1-5 gives the full variable domain: DVKVTQSSRYLVKRTGEKVFLECVQDMDHENMFWYRQDPGLGLRLIYFSYDVKMKEKGDIPEGYSVSREKKERFSLILESASTNQTSMYLCASSSDENSNQPQHFGDGTRLSIL.